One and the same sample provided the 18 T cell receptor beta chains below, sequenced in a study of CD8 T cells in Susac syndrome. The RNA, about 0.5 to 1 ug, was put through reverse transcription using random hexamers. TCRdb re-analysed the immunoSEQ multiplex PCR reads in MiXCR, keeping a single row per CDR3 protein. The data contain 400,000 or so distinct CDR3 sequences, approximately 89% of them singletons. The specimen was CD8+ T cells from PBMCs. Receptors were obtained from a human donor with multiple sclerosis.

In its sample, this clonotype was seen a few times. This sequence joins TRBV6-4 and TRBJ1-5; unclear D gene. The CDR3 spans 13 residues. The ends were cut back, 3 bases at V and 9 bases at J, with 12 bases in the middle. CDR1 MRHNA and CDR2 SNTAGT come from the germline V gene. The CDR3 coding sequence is TGTGCCAGCAGTGAATGGGAAGGACGGCCCCAGCATTTT. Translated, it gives CASSEWEGRPQHF.

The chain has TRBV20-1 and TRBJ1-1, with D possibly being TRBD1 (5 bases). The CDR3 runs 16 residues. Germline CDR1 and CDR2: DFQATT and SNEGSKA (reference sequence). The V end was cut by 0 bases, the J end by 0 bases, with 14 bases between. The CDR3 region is CSARESLTGVNTEAFF. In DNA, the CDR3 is TGCAGTGCTAGAGAAAGTCTTACGGGGGTGAACACTGAAGCTTTCTTT.

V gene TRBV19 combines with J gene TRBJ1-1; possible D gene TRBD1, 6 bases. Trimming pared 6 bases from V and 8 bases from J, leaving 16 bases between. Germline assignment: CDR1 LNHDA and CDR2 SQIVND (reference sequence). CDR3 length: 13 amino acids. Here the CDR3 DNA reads TGTGCCAGTAGGACCGACGGGGGGCTCGAAGCTTTCTTT. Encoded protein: CASRTDGGLEAFF.

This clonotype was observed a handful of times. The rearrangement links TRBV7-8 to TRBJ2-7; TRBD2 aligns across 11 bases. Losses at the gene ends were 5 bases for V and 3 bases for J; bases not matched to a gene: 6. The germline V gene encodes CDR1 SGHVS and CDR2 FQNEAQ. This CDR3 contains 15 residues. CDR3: CASSPETSGDYEQYF. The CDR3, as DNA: TGTGCCAGCAGCCCTGAGACTAGCGGGGACTACGAGCAGTACTTC.

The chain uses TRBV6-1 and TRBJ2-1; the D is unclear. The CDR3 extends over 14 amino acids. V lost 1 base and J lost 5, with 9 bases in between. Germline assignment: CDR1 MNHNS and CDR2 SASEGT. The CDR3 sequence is CASSEVQADNEQFF. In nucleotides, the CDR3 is TGTGCCAGCAGTGAAGTCCAGGCCGACAATGAGCAGTTCTTC.

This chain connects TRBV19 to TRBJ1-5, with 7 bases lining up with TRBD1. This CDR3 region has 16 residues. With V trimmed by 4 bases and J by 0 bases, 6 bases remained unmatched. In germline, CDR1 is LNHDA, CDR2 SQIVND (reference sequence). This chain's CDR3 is CASSTRQGTSNQPQHF. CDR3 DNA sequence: TGTGCCAGTAGTACGCGACAGGGAACTAGCAATCAGCCCCAGCATTTT.

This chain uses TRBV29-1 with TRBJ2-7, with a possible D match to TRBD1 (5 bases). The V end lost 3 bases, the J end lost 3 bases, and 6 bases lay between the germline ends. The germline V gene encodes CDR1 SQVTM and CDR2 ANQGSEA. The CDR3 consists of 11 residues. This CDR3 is CSVDQGYEQYF. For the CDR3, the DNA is TGCAGCGTTGATCAGGGCTACGAGCAGTACTTC.

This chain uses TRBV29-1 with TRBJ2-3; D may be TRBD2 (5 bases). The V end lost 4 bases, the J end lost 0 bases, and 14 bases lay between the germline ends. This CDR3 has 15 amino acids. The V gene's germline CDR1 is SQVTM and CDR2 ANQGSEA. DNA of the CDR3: TGCAGCGTTGCCCGGGAACAGAGAAGCACAGATACGCAGTATTTT. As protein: CSVAREQRSTDTQYF.

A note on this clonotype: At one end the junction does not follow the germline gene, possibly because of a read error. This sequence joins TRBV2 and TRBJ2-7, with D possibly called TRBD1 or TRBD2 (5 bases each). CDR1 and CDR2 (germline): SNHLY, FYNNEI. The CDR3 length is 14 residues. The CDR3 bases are TGTGCCAGCAGTGAGGGGGTATCCTCCCACGAGCAGTACTTC. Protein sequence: CASSEGVSSHEQYF.

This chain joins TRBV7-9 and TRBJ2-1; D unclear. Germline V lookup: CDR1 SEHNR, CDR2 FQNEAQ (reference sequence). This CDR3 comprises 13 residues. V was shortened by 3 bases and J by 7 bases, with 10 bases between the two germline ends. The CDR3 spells CASSFSADNEQFF. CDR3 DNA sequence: TGTGCCAGCAGCTTCTCTGCAGATAATGAGCAGTTCTTC.

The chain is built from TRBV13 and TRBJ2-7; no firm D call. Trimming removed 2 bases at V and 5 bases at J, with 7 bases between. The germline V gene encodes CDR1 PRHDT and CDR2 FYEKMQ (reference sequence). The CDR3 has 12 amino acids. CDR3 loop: CASSLIPDEQYF. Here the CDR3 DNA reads TGTGCCAGCAGCTTAATCCCAGACGAGCAGTACTTC.

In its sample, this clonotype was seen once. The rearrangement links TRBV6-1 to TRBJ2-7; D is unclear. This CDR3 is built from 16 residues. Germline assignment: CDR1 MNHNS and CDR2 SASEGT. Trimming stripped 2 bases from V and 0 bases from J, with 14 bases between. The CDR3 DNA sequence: TGTGCCAGCAGTGAACTCTCCCCAAGAGGCTCCTACGAGCAGTACTTC. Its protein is CASSELSPRGSYEQYF.

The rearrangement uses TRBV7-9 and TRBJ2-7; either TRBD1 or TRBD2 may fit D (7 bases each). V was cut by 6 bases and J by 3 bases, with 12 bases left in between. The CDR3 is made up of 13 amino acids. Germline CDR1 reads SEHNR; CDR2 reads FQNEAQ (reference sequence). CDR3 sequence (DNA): TGTGCCAGCAGGCCCAGGGGGGGCTACGAGCAGTACTTC. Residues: CASRPRGGYEQYF.

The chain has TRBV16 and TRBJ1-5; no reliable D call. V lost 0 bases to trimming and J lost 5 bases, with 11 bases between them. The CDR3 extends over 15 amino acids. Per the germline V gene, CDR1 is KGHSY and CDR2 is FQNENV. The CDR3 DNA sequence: TGTGCCAGCAGCCAATCTAACAGAGGACATCAGCCCCAGCATTTT. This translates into CASSQSNRGHQPQHF.

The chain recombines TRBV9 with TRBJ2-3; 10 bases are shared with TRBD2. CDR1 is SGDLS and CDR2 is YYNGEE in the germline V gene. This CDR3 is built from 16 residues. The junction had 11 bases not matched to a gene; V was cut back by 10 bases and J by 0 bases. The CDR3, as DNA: TGTGCCGGCGACCCTCTAGCGGGGGACAGCACAGATACGCAGTATTTT. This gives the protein CAGDPLAGDSTDTQYF.

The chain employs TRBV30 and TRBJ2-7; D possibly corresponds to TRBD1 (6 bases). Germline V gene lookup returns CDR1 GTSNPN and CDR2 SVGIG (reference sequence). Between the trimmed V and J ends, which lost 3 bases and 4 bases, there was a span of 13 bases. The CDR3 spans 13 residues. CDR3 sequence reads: CAWRDPGQYEQYF. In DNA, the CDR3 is TGTGCCTGGAGGGATCCCGGACAGTACGAGCAGTACTTC.

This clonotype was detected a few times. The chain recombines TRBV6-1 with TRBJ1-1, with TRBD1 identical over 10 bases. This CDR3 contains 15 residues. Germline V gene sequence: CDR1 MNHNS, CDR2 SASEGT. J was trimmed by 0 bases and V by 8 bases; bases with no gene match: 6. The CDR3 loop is CASRDRGFMNTEAFF. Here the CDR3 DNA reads TGTGCCAGCCGGGACAGGGGATTCATGAACACTGAAGCTTTCTTT.

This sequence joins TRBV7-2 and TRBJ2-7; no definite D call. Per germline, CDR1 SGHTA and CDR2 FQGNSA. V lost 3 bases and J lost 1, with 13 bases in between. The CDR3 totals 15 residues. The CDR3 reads CASSFTISSSYEQYF. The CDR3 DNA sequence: TGTGCCAGCAGCTTCACCATCAGCTCGTCCTACGAGCAGTACTTC.